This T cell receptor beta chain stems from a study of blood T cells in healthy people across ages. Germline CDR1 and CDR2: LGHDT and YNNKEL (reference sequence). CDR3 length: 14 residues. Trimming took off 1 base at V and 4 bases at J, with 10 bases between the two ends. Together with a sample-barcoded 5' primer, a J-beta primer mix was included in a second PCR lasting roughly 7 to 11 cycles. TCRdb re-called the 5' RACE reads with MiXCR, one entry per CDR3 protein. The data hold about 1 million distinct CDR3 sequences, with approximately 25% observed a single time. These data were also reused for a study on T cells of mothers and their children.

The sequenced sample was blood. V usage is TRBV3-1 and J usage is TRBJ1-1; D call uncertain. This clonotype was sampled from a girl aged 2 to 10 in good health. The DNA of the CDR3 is TGTGCCAGCAGCCAAGGGGCCCGGGGCACTGAAGCTTTCTTT. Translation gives CASSQGARGTEAFF.